Below are 5 T cell receptor beta chains sequenced from a single sample in a study of blood T cell repertoires in COVID-19. The data were produced by immunoSEQ multiplex PCR, yet TCRdb's version contains in-frame clones alone and is incomplete. The sample lists roughly 170,000 clones; around 80% were seen once. Sequencing was carried out using peripheral blood. The receptors derive from a human donor in a cohort sampled during active COVID-19.

V is TRBV6-2 or TRBV6-3 and J is TRBJ2-7, with 10 bases matching TRBD1. Germline assignment: CDR1 MNHEY and CDR2 SVGEGT. This CDR3 has 15 residues. Losses at the gene ends were 6 bases for V and 2 bases for J; bases not matched to a gene: 7. CDR3 sequence reads: CASSGGDRGTYEQYF. CDR3 sequence (DNA): TGTGCCAGCAGCGGGGGGGACAGGGGAACCTACGAGCAGTACTTC.

This chain uses TRBV9 with TRBJ2-6; the match to TRBD1 covers 8 bases. Looked up from germline, CDR1 is SGDLS and CDR2 is YYNGEE. This CDR3 comprises 20 residues. V was pared by 2 bases and J by 0 bases, with 13 bases of the junction left unmatched. The CDR3 nucleotides are TGTGCCAGCAGCGTCTTTTCCGGGACAGGTTCAACCTCTGGGGCCAACGTCCTGACTTTC. Translating gives CASSVFSGTGSTSGANVLTF.

This clone was seen a handful of times. The gene calls are TRBV5-5 and TRBJ1-2; 9 bases line up with TRBD1. The V and J ends lost 7 bases and 5 bases, in that order; junction bases with no gene match: 9. Germline V gene data show CDR1 as SGHKS and CDR2 as YYEKEE (reference sequence). This CDR3 has 14 amino acids. For the CDR3, the DNA is TGTGCCAGCGGTCGGACAGGGGAAGGGTATGGCTACACCTTC. Amino acids: CASGRTGEGYGYTF.

This chain links TRBV6-1 with TRBJ2-5; 10 bases are a match to TRBD2. The CDR3 sequence is 16 residues long. The V gene end was trimmed by 1 base and the J gene end by 1 base; junction bases not matched to a gene: 3. The germline V gene has CDR1 MNHNS and CDR2 SASEGT. CDR3 region: CASSEEKRGGQETQYF. CDR3 in DNA: TGTGCCAGCAGTGAAGAAAAGCGGGGGGGCCAAGAGACCCAGTACTTC.

The chain recombines TRBV24-1 with TRBJ1-6, with D perhaps matching TRBD1 (6 bases). CDR1 is KGHDR and CDR2 is SFDVKD in the germline V gene. V was shortened by 0 bases and J by 5 bases, with 16 bases between the two germline ends. This CDR3 contains 18 residues. CDR3 residues: CATSDLPVGQIDNSPLHF. The CDR3 DNA is TGTGCCACCAGTGATTTGCCGGTCGGACAGATAGATAATTCACCCCTCCACTTT.